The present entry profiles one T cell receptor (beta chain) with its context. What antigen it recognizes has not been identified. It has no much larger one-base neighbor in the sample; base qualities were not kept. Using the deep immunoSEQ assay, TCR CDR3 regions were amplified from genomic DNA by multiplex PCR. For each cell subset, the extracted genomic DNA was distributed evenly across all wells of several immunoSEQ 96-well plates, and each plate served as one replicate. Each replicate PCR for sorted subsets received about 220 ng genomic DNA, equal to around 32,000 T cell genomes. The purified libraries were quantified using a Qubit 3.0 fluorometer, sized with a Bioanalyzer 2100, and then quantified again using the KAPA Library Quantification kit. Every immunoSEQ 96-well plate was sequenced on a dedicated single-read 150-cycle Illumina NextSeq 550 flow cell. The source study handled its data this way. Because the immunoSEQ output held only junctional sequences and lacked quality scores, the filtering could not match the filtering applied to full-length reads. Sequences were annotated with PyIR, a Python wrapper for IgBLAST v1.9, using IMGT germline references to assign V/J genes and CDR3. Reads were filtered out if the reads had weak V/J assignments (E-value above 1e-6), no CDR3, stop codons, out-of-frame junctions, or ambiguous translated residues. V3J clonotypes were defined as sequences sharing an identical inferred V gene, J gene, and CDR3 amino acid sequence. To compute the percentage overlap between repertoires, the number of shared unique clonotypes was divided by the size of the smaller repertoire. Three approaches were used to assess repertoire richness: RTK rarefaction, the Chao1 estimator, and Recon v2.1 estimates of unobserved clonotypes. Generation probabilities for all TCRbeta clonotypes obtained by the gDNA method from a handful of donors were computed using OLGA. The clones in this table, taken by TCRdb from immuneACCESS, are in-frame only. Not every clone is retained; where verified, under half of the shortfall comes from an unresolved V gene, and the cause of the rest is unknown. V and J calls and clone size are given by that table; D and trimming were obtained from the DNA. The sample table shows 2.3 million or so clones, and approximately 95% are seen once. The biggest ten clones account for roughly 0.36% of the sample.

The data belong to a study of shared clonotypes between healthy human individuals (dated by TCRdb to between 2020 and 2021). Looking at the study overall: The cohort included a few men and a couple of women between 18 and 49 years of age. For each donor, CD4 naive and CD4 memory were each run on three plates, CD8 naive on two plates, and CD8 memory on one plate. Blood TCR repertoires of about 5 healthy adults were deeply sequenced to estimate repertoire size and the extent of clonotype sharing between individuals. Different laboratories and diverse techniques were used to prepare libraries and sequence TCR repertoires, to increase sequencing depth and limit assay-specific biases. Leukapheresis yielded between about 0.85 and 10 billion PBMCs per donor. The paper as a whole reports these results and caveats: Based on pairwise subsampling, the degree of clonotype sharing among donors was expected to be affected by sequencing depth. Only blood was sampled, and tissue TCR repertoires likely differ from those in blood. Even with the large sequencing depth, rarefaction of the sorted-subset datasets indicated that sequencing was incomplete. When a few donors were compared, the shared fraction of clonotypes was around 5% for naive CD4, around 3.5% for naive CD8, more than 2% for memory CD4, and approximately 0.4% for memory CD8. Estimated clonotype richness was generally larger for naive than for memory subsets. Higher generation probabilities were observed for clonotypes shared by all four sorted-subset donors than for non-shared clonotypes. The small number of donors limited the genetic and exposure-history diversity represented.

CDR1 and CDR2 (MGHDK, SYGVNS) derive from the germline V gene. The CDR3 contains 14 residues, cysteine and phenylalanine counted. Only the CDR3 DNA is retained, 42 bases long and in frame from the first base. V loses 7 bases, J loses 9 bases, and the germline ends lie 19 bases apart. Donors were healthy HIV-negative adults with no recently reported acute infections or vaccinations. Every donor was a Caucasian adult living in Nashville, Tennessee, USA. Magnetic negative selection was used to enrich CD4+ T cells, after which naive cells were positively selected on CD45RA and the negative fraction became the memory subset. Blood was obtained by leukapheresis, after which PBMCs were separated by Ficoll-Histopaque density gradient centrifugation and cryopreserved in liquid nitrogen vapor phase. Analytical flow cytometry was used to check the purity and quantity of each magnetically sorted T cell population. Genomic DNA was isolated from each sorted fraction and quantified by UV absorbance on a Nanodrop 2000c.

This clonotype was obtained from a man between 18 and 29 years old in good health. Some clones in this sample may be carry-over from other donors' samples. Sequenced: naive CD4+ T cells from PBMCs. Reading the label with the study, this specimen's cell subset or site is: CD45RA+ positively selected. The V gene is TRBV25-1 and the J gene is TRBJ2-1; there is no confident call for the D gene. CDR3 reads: CASKIRADWGEQFF. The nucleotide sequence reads TGTGCCAGCAAAATAAGGGCAGACTGGGGTGAGCAGTTCTTC.